This T cell receptor (beta chain) was recovered during a study of blood T cell repertoires in COVID-19. This clone appeared a single time. Participants' reported clinical history set cohort assignment. Recovered Cohort 3 donors showed two negative PCRs, clearance, or symptom resolution. Authors' data handling: Amplification from reference gene primers served as the basis for estimated nucleated cell counts. The data were produced by immunoSEQ multiplex PCR, yet TCRdb's version contains in-frame clones alone and is incomplete. Clonal size and the V and J genes are those of that table, whereas D and trimming came from the DNA. This table has 270,000 or so clones, around nine tenths appearing once. V lost 0 bases, J lost 3 bases, and 18 bases lay in between. The CDR3 is made up of 17 amino acids. Per germline, CDR1 SGHDT and CDR2 YYEEEE.

The specimen was PBMCs or T cells enriched from blood (not recorded which). This rearrangement joins TRBV5-6 to TRBJ1-2; unclear D gene. The sequence was collected from a woman aged 18-29 years who had recovered from COVID-19. CDR3 protein: CASSLVGYGGSDYGYTF. CDR3 sequence (DNA): TGTGCCAGCAGCTTGGTAGGGTACGGAGGGTCAGACTATGGCTACACCTTC.